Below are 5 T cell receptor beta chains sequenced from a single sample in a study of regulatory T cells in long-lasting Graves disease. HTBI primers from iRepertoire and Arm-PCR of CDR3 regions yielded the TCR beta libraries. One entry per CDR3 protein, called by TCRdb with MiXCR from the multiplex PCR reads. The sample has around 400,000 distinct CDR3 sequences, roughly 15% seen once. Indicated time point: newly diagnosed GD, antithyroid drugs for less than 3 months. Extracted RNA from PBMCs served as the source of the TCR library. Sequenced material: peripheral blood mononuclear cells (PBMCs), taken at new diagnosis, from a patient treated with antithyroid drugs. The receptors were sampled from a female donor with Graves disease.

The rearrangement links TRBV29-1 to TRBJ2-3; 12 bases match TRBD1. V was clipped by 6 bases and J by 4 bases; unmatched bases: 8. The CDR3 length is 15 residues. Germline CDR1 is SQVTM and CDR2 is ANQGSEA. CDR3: CSVQGGQGASDTQYF. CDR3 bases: TGCAGCGTCCAAGGGGGACAGGGGGCGTCAGATACGCAGTATTTT.

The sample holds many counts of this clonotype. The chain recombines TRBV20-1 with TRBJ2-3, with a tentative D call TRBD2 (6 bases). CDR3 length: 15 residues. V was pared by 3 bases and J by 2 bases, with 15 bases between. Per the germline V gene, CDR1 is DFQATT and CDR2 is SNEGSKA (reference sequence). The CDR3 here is CSASLAGPYTDTQYF. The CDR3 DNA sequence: TGCAGTGCTAGTCTCGCGGGACCTTACACAGATACGCAGTATTTT.

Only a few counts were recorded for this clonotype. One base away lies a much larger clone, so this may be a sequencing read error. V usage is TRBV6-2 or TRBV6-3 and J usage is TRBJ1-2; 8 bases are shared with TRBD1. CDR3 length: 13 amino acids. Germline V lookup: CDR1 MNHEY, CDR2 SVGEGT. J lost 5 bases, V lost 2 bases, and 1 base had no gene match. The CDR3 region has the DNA TGTGCCAGCAGTTACCGGACAGGGTATGGCTACACCTTC. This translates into CASSYRTGYGYTF.

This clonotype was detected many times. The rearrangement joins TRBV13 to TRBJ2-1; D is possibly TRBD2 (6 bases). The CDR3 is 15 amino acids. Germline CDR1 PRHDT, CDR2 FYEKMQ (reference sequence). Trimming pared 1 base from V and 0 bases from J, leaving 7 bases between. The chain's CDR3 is CASSLVAASYNEQFF. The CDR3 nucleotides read TGTGCCAGCAGCTTAGTAGCGGCCTCCTACAATGAGCAGTTCTTC.

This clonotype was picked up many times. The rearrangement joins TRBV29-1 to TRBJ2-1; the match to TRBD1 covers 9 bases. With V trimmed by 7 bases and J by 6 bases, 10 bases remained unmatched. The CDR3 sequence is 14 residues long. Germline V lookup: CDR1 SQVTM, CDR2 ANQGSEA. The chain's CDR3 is CSALRDRVGNEQFF. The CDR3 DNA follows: TGCAGCGCCCTTAGGGACAGGGTCGGCAATGAGCAGTTCTTC.